This T cell receptor beta chain was recovered during a study of T cell repertoires in cytomegalovirus infection. Across the study: The authors relied on CMV epitopes, both recently identified HLA-C-restricted and well-studied HLA-B-restricted. A matching HLA type, together with CMV infection, was signaled by public TCR beta signatures. Findings of the study overall: Cumulative public TCR beta family frequency identified carriers of CMV plus the relevant HLA. Within the response measured ex vivo, HLA-C-restricted CMV-specific TCR beta clonotypes were dominant.

Each CDR3 protein is one row after TCRdb ran MiXCR on the reads. The data show about 330,000 distinct CDR3 sequences, roughly a third seen once. The CDR3 is 14 amino acids. Trimming removed 3 bases at V and 0 bases at J, with 6 bases between. Germline CDR1 reads SGHTA; CDR2 reads FQGNSA. This clonotype has a count of ten or more. Its matching antigen is unknown. The receptor comes from a human donor in good health (CMV status not recorded). Some clones in this sample may be carry-over from other donors' samples. The source was cultured PBMCs, collected from culture after CMV antigen stimulation. V and J are TRBV7-2 and TRBJ2-1; D not certain. The CDR3 DNA reads TGTGCCAGCAGCTTCAGAAACTCCTACAATGAGCAGTTCTTC. It specifies CASSFRNSYNEQFF.